The rows below give T cell receptor beta chains drawn from one sample of a study of graft-versus-host responses after intestinal transplantation. Data came from immunoSEQ multiplex PCR; TCRdb stores just in-frame clones and leaves some out. The table lists tens of thousands of clones, about 80% of them singletons. Antigens for these TCRs are unknown. The starting material was unstimulated CD4+ T cells sorted from spleen or lymph node cells, obtained before transplant. These receptor sequences come from a human donor who was the organ donor for an intestinal transplant. Each CDR3 is given with its conserved first and last residue. A D gene is named only where the DNA matches it firmly.

- TRBV18 17 CASSPIIAGGFNQPQHF
TRBD2 TRBV2 15 CASSLTSGGAWEQFF
- TRBV4-2 18 CASSQDGHRNPSGNTIYF
- TRBV5-1 13 CASSFRGPNEQFF
TRBD2 TRBV9 18 CASSGGPGLAGSSETQYF
TRBD1 TRBV7-3 15 CASSLDRVRDQPQHF
TRBD2 TRBV4-1 16 CASSPSGGAHTGELFF
- TRBV2 14 CASSDSRANYGYTF
TRBD1 TRBV5-1 16 CASSVTGTGGNTEAFF
- TRBV5-6 13 CASSLSGGTEAFF
- TRBV5-8 17 CASTPFSSQTNTGELFF
TRBD2 TRBV7-2 15 CASSLSGALRNEQFF
TRBD1 TRBV28 15 CASSPQGAANYGYTF
TRBD1 TRBV5-6 16 CASSLPGTGVIYGYTF
TRBD1 TRBV28 15 CASSLDRGRNQPQHF
TRBD1 TRBV5-1 15 CASSPGTGRRTEAFF